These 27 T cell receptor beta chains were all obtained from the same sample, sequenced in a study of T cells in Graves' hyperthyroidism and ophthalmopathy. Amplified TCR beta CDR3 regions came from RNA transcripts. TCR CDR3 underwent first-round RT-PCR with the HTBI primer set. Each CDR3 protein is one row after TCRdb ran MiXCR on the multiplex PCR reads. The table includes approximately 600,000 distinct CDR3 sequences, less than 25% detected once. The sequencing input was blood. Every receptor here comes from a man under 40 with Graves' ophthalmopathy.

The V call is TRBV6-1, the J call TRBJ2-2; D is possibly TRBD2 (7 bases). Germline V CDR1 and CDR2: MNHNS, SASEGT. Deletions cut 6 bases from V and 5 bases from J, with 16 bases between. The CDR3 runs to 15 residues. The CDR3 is CASSRGGLSTGELFF. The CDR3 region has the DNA TGTGCCAGCAGCCGAGGGGGACTATCGACCGGGGAGCTGTTTTTT.

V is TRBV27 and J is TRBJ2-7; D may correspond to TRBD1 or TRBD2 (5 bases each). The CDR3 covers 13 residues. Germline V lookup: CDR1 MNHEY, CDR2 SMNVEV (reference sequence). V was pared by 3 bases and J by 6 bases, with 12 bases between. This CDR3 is CASSFPGLSEQYF. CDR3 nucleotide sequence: TGTGCCAGCAGTTTTCCGGGGCTCAGCGAGCAGTACTTC.

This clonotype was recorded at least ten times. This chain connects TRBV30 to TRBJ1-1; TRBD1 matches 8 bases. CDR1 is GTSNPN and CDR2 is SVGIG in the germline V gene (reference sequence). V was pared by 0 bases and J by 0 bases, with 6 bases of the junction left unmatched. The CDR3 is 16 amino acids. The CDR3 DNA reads TGTGCCTGGAGTGTCAGGACAGGGTCCATGAACACTGAAGCTTTCTTT. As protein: CAWSVRTGSMNTEAFF.

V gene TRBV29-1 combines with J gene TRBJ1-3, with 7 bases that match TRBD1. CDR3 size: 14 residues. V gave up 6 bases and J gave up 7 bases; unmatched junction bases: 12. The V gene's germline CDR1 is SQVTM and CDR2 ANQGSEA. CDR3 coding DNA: TGCAGCGTAGCGACCGGGACAGAATGGAACACCATATATTTT. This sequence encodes CSVATGTEWNTIYF.

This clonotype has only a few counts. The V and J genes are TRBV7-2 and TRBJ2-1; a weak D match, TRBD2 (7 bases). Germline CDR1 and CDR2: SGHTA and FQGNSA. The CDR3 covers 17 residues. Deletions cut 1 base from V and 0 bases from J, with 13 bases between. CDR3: CASSLEGGLSSYNEQFF. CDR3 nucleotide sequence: TGTGCCAGCAGCTTAGAGGGGGGGCTGAGCTCCTACAATGAGCAGTTCTTC.

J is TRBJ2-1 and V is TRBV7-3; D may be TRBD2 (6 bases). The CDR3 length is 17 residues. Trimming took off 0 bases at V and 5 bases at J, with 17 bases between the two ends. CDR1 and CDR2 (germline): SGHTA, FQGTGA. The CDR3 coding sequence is TGTGCCAGCAGCTTAACGGGGGGTAGTGGACTAAACAATGAGCAGTTCTTC. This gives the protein CASSLTGGSGLNNEQFF.

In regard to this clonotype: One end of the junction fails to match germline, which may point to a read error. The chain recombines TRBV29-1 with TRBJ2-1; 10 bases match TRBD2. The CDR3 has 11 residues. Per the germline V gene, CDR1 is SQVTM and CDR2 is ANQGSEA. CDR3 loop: CSVEKREGHLF. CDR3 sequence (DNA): TGCAGCGTTGAAAAGCGGGAGGGCCACCTCTTC.

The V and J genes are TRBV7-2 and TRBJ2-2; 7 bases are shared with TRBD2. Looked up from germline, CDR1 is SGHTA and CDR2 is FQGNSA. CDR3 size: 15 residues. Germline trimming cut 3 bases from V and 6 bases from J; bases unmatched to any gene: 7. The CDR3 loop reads CASSLAGAWAGELFF. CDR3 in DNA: TGTGCCAGCAGCTTGGCGGGAGCTTGGGCCGGGGAGCTGTTTTTT.

For the CDR3, the DNA is TGTGCCAGCACTCCGGAAGGGGTGGACGAGCAGTACTTC. Translation gives CASTPEGVDEQYF. The chain joins TRBV25-1 to TRBJ2-7; the D gene is possibly TRBD1 (5 bases). This CDR3 comprises 13 residues. V dropped 7 bases and J dropped 5 bases, with 15 bases sitting between them. Germline V CDR1 and CDR2: MGHDK, SYGVNS.

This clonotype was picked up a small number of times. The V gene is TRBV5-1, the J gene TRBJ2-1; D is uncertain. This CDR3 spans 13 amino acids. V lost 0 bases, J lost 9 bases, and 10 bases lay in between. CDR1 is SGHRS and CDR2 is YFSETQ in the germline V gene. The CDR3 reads CASSLALKAEQFF. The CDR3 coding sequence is TGCGCCAGCAGCTTGGCCCTCAAGGCTGAGCAGTTCTTC.

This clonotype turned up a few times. In DNA, the CDR3 is TGCAGTGCTTACCGGGACAGGAACACCGGGGAGCTGTTTTTT. As protein: CSAYRDRNTGELFF. The J gene is TRBJ2-2, the V gene TRBV20-1; 7 positions match TRBD1. Trimming removed 5 bases from V and 1 base from J; junction bases left unmatched: 4. Germline CDR1 reads DFQATT; CDR2 reads SNEGSKA (reference sequence). The CDR3 runs 14 residues.

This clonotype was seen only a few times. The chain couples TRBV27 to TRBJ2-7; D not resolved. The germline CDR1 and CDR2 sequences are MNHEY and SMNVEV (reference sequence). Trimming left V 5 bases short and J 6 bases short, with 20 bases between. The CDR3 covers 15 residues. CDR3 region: CASSAWDRSGREQYF. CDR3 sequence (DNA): TGTGCCAGCAGTGCCTGGGATAGATCAGGTCGCGAGCAGTACTTC.

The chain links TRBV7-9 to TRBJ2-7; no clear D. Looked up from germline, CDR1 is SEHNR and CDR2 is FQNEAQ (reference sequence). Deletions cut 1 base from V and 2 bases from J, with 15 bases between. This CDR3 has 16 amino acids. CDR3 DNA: TGTGCCAGCAGCTTAGTACGGGCGAGAGTCACCTACGAGCAGTACTTC. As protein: CASSLVRARVTYEQYF.

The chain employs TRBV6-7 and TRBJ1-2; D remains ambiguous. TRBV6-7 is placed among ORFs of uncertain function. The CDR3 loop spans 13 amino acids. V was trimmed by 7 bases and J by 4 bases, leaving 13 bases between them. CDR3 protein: CASTHGEGYGYTF. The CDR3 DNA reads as TGTGCCAGCACCCACGGGGAGGGCTATGGCTACACCTTC.

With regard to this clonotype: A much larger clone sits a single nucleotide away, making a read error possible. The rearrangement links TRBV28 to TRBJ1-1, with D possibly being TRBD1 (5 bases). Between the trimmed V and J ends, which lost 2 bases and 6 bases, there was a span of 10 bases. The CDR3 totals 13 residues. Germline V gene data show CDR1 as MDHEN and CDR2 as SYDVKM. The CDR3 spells CASSLIGASEAFF. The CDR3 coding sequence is TGTGCCAGCAGTTTAATCGGGGCGTCTGAAGCTTTCTTT.

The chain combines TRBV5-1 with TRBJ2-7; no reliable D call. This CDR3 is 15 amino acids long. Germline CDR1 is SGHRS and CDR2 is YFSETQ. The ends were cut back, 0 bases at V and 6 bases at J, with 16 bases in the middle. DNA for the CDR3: TGCGCCAGCAGCTTGGATGGCAGGTTAAGGGCCGAGCAGTACTTC. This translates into CASSLDGRLRAEQYF.

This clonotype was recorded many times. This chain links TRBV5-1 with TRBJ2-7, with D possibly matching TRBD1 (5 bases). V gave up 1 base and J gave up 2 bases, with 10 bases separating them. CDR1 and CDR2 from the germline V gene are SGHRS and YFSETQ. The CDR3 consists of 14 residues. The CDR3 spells CASSLPTATYEQYF. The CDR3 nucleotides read TGCGCCAGCAGCTTGCCGACAGCCACCTACGAGCAGTACTTC.

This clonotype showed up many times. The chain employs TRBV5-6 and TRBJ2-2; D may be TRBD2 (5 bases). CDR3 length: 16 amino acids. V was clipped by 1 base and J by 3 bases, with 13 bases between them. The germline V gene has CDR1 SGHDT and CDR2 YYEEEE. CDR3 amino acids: CASSLFGVPDTGELFF. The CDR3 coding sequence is TGTGCCAGCAGCTTGTTCGGGGTCCCGGACACCGGGGAGCTGTTTTTT.

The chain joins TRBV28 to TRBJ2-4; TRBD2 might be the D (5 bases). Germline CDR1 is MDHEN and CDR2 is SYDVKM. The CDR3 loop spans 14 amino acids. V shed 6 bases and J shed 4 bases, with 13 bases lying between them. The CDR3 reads CASSTRLPKNIQYF. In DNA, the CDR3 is TGTGCCAGCAGCACAAGACTACCTAAAAACATTCAGTACTTC. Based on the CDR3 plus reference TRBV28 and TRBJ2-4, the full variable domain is DVKVTQSSRYLVKRTGEKVFLECVQDMDHENMFWYRQDPGLGLRLIYFSYDVKMKEKGDIPEGYSVSREKKERFSLILESASTNQTSMYLCASSTRLPKNIQYFGAGTRLSVL.

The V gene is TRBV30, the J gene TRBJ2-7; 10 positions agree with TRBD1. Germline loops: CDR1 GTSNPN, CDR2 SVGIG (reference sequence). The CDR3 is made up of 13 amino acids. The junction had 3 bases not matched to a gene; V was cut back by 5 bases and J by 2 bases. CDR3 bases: TGTGCCTGGGGGACAGGGGCTACCTACGAGCAGTACTTC. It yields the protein CAWGTGATYEQYF.

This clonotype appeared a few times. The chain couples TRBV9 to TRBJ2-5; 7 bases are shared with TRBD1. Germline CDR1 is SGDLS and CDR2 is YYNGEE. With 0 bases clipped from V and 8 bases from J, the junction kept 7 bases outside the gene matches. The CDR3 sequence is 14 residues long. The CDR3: CASSVDKDRSTQYF. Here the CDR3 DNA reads TGTGCCAGCAGCGTAGACAAGGACAGGAGTACCCAGTACTTC.

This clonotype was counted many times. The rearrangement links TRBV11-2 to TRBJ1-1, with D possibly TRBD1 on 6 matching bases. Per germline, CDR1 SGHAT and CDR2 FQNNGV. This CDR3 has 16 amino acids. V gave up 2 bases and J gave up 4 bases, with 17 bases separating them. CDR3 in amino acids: CASSLWSGAPITEAFF. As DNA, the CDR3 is TGTGCCAGCAGCTTATGGTCGGGGGCGCCCATCACTGAAGCTTTCTTT.

DNA of the CDR3: TGTGCCAGCAGGACTAACTATGGCTACACCTTC. Amino acid sequence: CASRTNYGYTF. V usage is TRBV28 and J usage is TRBJ1-2, with D hard to call. V was clipped by 6 bases and J by 0 bases, with 2 bases between them. The CDR3 totals 11 residues. Looked up from germline, CDR1 is MDHEN and CDR2 is SYDVKM.

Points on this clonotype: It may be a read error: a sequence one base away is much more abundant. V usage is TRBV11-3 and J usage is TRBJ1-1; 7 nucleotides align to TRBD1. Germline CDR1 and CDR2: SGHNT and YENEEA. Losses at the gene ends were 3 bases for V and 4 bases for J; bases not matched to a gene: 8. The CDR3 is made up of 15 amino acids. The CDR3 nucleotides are TGTGCCAGCAGCTTCCAGGGGGGAAAGCCCACTGAAGCTTTCTTT. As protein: CASSFQGGKPTEAFF.

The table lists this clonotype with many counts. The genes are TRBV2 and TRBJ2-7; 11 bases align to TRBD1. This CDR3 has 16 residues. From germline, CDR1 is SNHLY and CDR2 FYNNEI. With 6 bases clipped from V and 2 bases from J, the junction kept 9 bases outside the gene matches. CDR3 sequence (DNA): TGTGCCAGCAGATTGAATTCGGGACAGGGGGCCTACGAGCAGTACTTC. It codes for CASRLNSGQGAYEQYF.

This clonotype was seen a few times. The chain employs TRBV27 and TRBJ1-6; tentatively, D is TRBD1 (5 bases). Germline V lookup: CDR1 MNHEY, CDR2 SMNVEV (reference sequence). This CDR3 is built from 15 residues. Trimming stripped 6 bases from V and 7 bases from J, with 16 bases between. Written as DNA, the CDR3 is TGTGCCAGCAGCCCAATGGGGACGGTGAATTCACCCCTCCACTTT. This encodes CASSPMGTVNSPLHF.

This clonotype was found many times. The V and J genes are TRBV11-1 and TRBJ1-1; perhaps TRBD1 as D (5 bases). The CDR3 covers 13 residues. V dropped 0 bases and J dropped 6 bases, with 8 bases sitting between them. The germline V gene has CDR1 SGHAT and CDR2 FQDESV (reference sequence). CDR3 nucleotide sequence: TGTGCCAGCAGCTTAGCGGGGGACGCTGAAGCTTTCTTT. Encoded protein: CASSLAGDAEAFF.